These 13 T cell receptor beta chains were sequenced from one sample in a study of T cell changes during pregnancy in multiple sclerosis. The data were produced by immunoSEQ multiplex PCR, yet TCRdb's version contains in-frame clones alone and is incomplete. The sample gives 35,000 to 50,000 clones, 75% to 95% of which show up once; about 2.1% is in the top ten. The source was CD4+ T cells from peripheral blood mononuclear cells, collected after pregnancy. Receptors originate from a female donor in good health, enrolled as a control in a pregnancy study.

This clone was counted a single time. The V gene is TRBV13, the J gene TRBJ2-7; 10 bases are shared with TRBD2. Germline assignment: CDR1 PRHDT and CDR2 FYEKMQ (reference sequence). CDR3 size: 14 residues. V lost 6 bases and J lost 3; bases outside the gene matches: 5. The CDR3 reads CASSNSGRHYEQYF. The DNA for the CDR3 is TGTGCCAGCAGTAATAGCGGGAGGCACTACGAGCAGTACTTC.

This sequence joins TRBV28 and TRBJ1-3; 7 bases map to TRBD1. Germline CDR1 MDHEN, CDR2 SYDVKM. V was clipped by 5 bases and J by 4 bases; unmatched bases: 8. The CDR3 sequence is 15 residues long. The CDR3 nucleotides are TGTGCCAGCAGTCTCGTGACAGGGTTGGGAAACACCATATATTTT. Its translation: CASSLVTGLGNTIYF.

V usage is TRBV7-3 and J usage is TRBJ2-2; 10 bases match TRBD1. This CDR3 has 14 amino acids. Germline V lookup: CDR1 SGHTA, CDR2 FQGTGA. V was clipped by 6 bases and J by 7 bases; unmatched bases: 5. The CDR3 coding sequence is TGTGCCAGCAGGAGGACAGGGGGGAGCGGGGAGCTGTTTTTT. Translation gives CASRRTGGSGELFF.

The chain has TRBV10-1 and TRBJ2-5; TRBD2 agrees at 9 bases. From germline, CDR1 is WNHNN and CDR2 SYGVQD (reference sequence). Losses at the gene ends were 9 bases for V and 3 bases for J; bases not matched to a gene: 8. The CDR3 loop spans 14 amino acids. The CDR3 here is CASRRLAVEETQYF. In DNA form, the CDR3 reads TGCGCCAGTCGGAGACTAGCGGTCGAAGAGACCCAGTACTTC.

The sample holds one count of this clone. The genes are TRBV7-2 and TRBJ2-7, with 7 positions matching TRBD2. Trimming removed 3 bases from V and 3 bases from J; junction bases left unmatched: 5. The CDR3 is 14 amino acids. Germline lookup yields CDR1 SGHTA and CDR2 FQGNSA. CDR3 sequence: CASSFLAGDYEQYF. The CDR3, as DNA: TGTGCCAGCAGCTTTCTTGCGGGAGACTACGAGCAGTACTTC.

This clone has only one observation. V and J are TRBV7-2 and TRBJ2-7; TRBD1 aligns across 7 bases. Losses at the gene ends were 2 bases for V and 0 bases for J; bases not matched to a gene: 4. This CDR3 region has 15 residues. Germline-derived CDR1 and CDR2 are SGHTA and FQGNSA. Here the CDR3 DNA reads TGTGCCAGCAGCTTAAAGGGACAGATCTCCTACGAGCAGTACTTC. The encoded protein is CASSLKGQISYEQYF.

The chain joins TRBV5-1 to TRBJ2-3, with D maybe TRBD1 (6 bases). Looked up from germline, CDR1 is SGHRS and CDR2 is YFSETQ. The V end lost 5 bases, the J end lost 4 bases, and 17 bases lay between the germline ends. The CDR3 has 15 residues. CDR3 loop: CASSHGQSRSDTQYF. The DNA for the CDR3 is TGCGCCAGCAGTCACGGACAGTCCCGATCAGATACGCAGTATTTT.

This chain joins TRBV5-1 and TRBJ2-1; 9 nucleotides line up with TRBD1. This CDR3 region has 16 residues. Germline CDR1 reads SGHRS; CDR2 reads YFSETQ. V trimming: 4 bases; J trimming: 4 bases; junction bases outside the gene matches: 9. The DNA for the CDR3 is TGCGCCAGCAGCAACAGGGGGCTGGGTGGTTACAATGAGCAGTTCTTC. Its translation is CASSNRGLGGYNEQFF.

CDR3 amino acids: CASSLAQGADTQYF. CDR3 in DNA: TGTGCCAGCAGCTTAGCCCAGGGGGCAGATACGCAGTATTTT. V usage is TRBV11-1 and J usage is TRBJ2-3; TRBD1 aligns across 7 bases. Per the germline V gene, CDR1 is SGHAT and CDR2 is FQDESV (reference sequence). V was pared by 0 bases and J by 4 bases, with 1 base of the junction left unmatched. This CDR3 contains 14 residues.

The chain has TRBV18 and TRBJ1-3, with TRBD1 matching over 7 bases. V shed 5 bases, J shed 4 bases, and the junction held 8 bases outside the gene matches. The CDR3 consists of 15 residues. From germline, CDR1 is KGHSH and CDR2 LQKENI. The CDR3, as DNA: TGTGCCAGCTCATATTCCGGGACAGCCGGAAACACCATATATTTT. It specifies CASSYSGTAGNTIYF.

V and J are TRBV28 and TRBJ2-1; TRBD2 might be the D (6 bases). V lost 3 bases and J lost 9, with 15 bases in between. CDR1 is MDHEN and CDR2 is SYDVKM in the germline V gene. The CDR3 length is 14 residues. For the CDR3, the DNA is TGTGCCAGCAGTTTCGGAGGGCCTCTAAGTGAGCAGTTCTTC. It yields the protein CASSFGGPLSEQFF.

In nucleotides, the CDR3 is TGTGCCAGCAGTCCCCCTACCGGGACAGGGGGGAGCTACACCTTC. Its protein is CASSPPTGTGGSYTF. This chain connects TRBV28 to TRBJ1-2; 11 positions agree with TRBD1. Germline CDR1 MDHEN, CDR2 SYDVKM. This CDR3 comprises 15 residues. V dropped 5 bases and J dropped 9; count of bases not matched to a gene: 11.

The chain links TRBV5-1 to TRBJ2-6, with D uncertain. The CDR3 loop spans 15 amino acids. The V and J ends lost 0 bases and 1 base respectively, with 5 bases between them. CDR1 and CDR2 (germline): SGHRS, YFSETQ. The DNA of the CDR3 is TGCGCCAGCAGCTTGGCCAAATCTGGGGCCAACGTCCTGACTTTC. Residues: CASSLAKSGANVLTF.